These 18 T cell receptor beta chains came from one sample sequenced in a study of T cells after yellow fever vaccination. TCRdb passed the 5' RACE reads through MiXCR, listing each CDR3 protein once. There are 150,000 to 200,000 distinct CDR3 sequences in the sample; 7% to 10% occur only once, and around 35% lies in the top ten. The material sequenced was CD8+ T cells sorted from PBMCs, taken 45 days after the yellow fever booster vaccination. These receptors were collected from a man aged 18 to 30 who received the YFV17D yellow fever vaccine.

This clonotype appeared a few times. The V call is TRBV12-3 or TRBV12-4, the J call TRBJ1-4; unclear D gene. V dropped 2 bases and J dropped 7 bases, with 8 bases sitting between them. The CDR3 runs 13 residues. Here the CDR3 DNA reads TGTGCCAGCAGTTTAACCACGCCTGAAAAACTGTTTTTT. Translation: CASSLTTPEKLFF.

This clonotype was seen ten or more times. The rearrangement joins TRBV29-1 to TRBJ2-1; 8 bases are a match to TRBD2. The V gene's germline CDR1 is SQVTM and CDR2 ANQGSEA. The CDR3 is made up of 15 amino acids. Trimming removed 0 bases from V and 6 bases from J; junction bases left unmatched: 7. CDR3 sequence (DNA): TGCAGCGTTGAAGATCAGAGAGGACTAGCCAATGAGCAGTTCTTC. This codes for CSVEDQRGLANEQFF.

Only a few counts were recorded for this clonotype. The chain combines TRBV10-3 with TRBJ1-2, with TRBD1 matching over 7 bases. The V segment lost 0 bases and the J segment 4 bases; nucleotides outside the gene matches: 2. This CDR3 is 14 amino acids long. Germline V gene data show CDR1 as ENHRY and CDR2 as SYGVKD. The CDR3 nucleotides are TGTGCCATCAGTGAGTCGACAGGGATCTATGGCTACACCTTC. This codes for CAISESTGIYGYTF.

The genes are TRBV7-9 and TRBJ2-5; 14 nucleotides agree with TRBD2. J was trimmed by 0 bases and V by 5 bases; bases with no gene match: 8. The germline V gene encodes CDR1 SEHNR and CDR2 FQNEAQ (reference sequence). This CDR3 is 18 amino acids long. The CDR3 region has the DNA TGTGCCAGCAGCCGCCCGGGACTAGCGGGAGACTACCAAGAGACCCAGTACTTC. Protein sequence: CASSRPGLAGDYQETQYF.

This clonotype showed up many times. This chain links TRBV12-3 or TRBV12-4 with TRBJ2-5, with D perhaps TRBD1 (7 bases). The CDR3 sequence is 13 residues long. The V end lost 6 bases, the J end lost 5 bases, and 13 bases lay between the germline ends. The CDR3 bases are TGTGCCAGCAGGGCGGGACAGCGGGAGACCCAGTACTTC. Protein product: CASRAGQRETQYF.

This clonotype was picked up a small number of times. The V gene is TRBV7-9, the J gene TRBJ1-2; D is unresolved. This CDR3 is 13 amino acids long. Germline V CDR1 and CDR2: SEHNR, FQNEAQ (reference sequence). V was pared by 8 bases and J by 2 bases, with 12 bases between. The CDR3 DNA follows: TGTGCCAGCCTCGGGCTCGAGAACTATGGCTACACCTTC. Its translation: CASLGLENYGYTF.

This rearrangement joins TRBV19 to TRBJ1-5, with 9 bases lining up with TRBD1. The CDR3 length is 16 residues. Unmatched junction bases numbered 6, after V lost 5 bases and J lost 1 base. Germline V lookup: CDR1 LNHDA, CDR2 SQIVND (reference sequence). This CDR3 reads CASSGDREGSNQPQHF. The CDR3 DNA sequence: TGTGCCAGTAGTGGGGACAGGGAGGGGAGCAATCAGCCCCAGCATTTT.

V and J are TRBV7-9 and TRBJ1-2; a weak D match, TRBD1 (6 bases). The germline gives CDR1 SEHNR, CDR2 FQNEAQ (reference sequence). The V and J ends lost 1 base and 4 bases respectively, with 10 bases between them. The CDR3 totals 14 residues. CDR3 loop: CASSLGGGRYGYTF. The CDR3, as DNA: TGTGCCAGCAGCTTAGGAGGGGGTCGCTATGGCTACACCTTC. Filled out from reference TRBV7-9 and TRBJ1-2, the complete variable domain reads DTGVSQNPRHKITKRGQNVTFRCDPISEHNRLYWYRQTLGQGPEFLTYFQNEAQLEKSRLLSDRFSAERPKGSFSTLEIQRTEQGDSAMYLCASSLGGGRYGYTFGSGTRLTVV.

The chain carries TRBV3-1 and TRBJ1-1; no clear D gene. CDR3 length: 14 residues. V was clipped by 4 bases and J by 0 bases, with 9 bases between them. Germline CDR1 and CDR2: LGHDT and YNNKEL (reference sequence). The CDR3 sequence: CASSPGFMNTEAFF. The CDR3 coding sequence is TGTGCCAGCAGCCCTGGGTTCATGAACACTGAAGCTTTCTTT.

The V gene is TRBV5-6, the J gene TRBJ1-1; no clear D. Per the germline V gene, CDR1 is SGHDT and CDR2 is YYEEEE. The CDR3 is 12 amino acids. Trimming shortened V by 4 bases and J by 5 bases, and 9 bases separated the two germline ends. In DNA, the CDR3 is TGTGCCAGCAGCGTACACCGGACTGAAGCTTTCTTT. It yields the protein CASSVHRTEAFF.

The chain joins TRBV13 to TRBJ2-2; D tentatively fits TRBD1 or TRBD2 (5 bases each). CDR1 is PRHDT and CDR2 is FYEKMQ in the germline V gene (reference sequence). V was pared by 8 bases and J by 5 bases, with 15 bases between. The CDR3 length is 14 residues. The CDR3 sequence is CASDMRGATGELFF. Written as DNA, the CDR3 is TGTGCCAGCGACATGCGAGGGGCGACCGGGGAGCTGTTTTTT.

This clonotype was seen many times. This chain uses TRBV19 with TRBJ1-4; 8 bases align to TRBD1. The CDR3 has 12 residues. The trim removed 6 bases at V and 9 bases at J, leaving 3 bases unmatched. Germline V lookup: CDR1 LNHDA, CDR2 SQIVND (reference sequence). CDR3 sequence (DNA): TGTGCCAGTAGCCGGGACAGGAAAAAACTGTTTTTT. This codes for CASSRDRKKLFF. Full variable domain (missing parts from reference TRBV19 and TRBJ1-4): DGGITQSPKYLFRKEGQNVTLSCEQNLNHDAMYWYRQDPGQGLRLIYYSQIVNDFQKGDIAEGYSVSREKKESFPLTVTSAQKNPTAFYLCASSRDRKKLFFGSGTQLSVL.

The gene calls are TRBV9 and TRBJ2-1; the D call may be TRBD1 or TRBD2 (6 bases each). The CDR3 runs 16 residues. CDR1 is SGDLS and CDR2 is YYNGEE in the germline V gene. V lost 3 bases and J 2 bases, leaving 15 bases between the germline ends. CDR3 nucleotide sequence: TGTGCCAGCAGCGCCGGGGGCGGGGTAGCCTACAATGAGCAGTTCTTC. Translated: CASSAGGGVAYNEQFF.

The rearrangement joins TRBV11-2 to TRBJ2-5; TRBD2 is a possible D gene (6 bases). CDR1 and CDR2 (germline): SGHAT, FQNNGV. This CDR3 has 15 amino acids. Trimming took off 4 bases at V and 7 bases at J, with 19 bases between the two ends. The DNA for the CDR3 is TGTGCCAGCAGCTCACCGGGGACCGCCGGGGGGACCCAGTACTTC. Translation: CASSSPGTAGGTQYF.

This clonotype was counted a single time. The chain employs TRBV6-5 and TRBJ1-1; D remains ambiguous. CDR1 is MNHEY and CDR2 is SVGAGI in the germline V gene. Trimming shortened V by 0 bases and J by 4 bases, and 12 bases separated the two germline ends. The CDR3 sequence is 15 residues long. The CDR3 is CASSYSSGMSTEAFF. The DNA of the CDR3 is TGTGCCAGCAGTTACTCCTCAGGCATGAGCACTGAAGCTTTCTTT.

This clonotype was observed at least ten times. The chain couples TRBV5-4 to TRBJ2-1; weak D call: TRBD1 (6 bases). Germline V gene sequence: CDR1 SGHNT, CDR2 YYREEE (reference sequence). The CDR3 is 13 amino acids. Trimming stripped 0 bases from V and 5 bases from J, with 6 bases between. In DNA, the CDR3 is TGTGCCAGCAGCTTGGCAGGGGACAATGAGCAGTTCTTC. Translating it yields CASSLAGDNEQFF.

The chain couples TRBV4-1 to TRBJ2-1; a possible D gene is TRBD1 (6 bases). The CDR3 is 15 residues long. Trimming pared 7 bases from V and 0 bases from J, leaving 13 bases between. In germline, CDR1 is MGHRA, CDR2 YSYEKL. CDR3: CASKTGTISYNEQFF. CDR3 sequence (DNA): TGCGCCAGCAAAACAGGGACAATCTCCTACAATGAGCAGTTCTTC.

In this sample, this clonotype turned up many times. The rearrangement links TRBV9 to TRBJ2-1; the D call may be TRBD1 or TRBD2 (7 bases each). The V gene's germline CDR1 is SGDLS and CDR2 YYNGEE. The CDR3 loop spans 16 amino acids. V was cut by 4 bases and J by 4 bases, with 18 bases left in between. DNA of the CDR3: TGTGCCAGCAGCTTAGGGGAGGGGGCCTCGTACAATGAGCAGTTCTTC. This translates into CASSLGEGASYNEQFF. Together with reference TRBV9 and TRBJ2-1, the CDR3 gives the full variable domain: DSGVTQTPKHLITATGQRVTLRCSPRSGDLSVYWYQQSLDQGLQFLIQYYNGEERAKGNILERFSAQQFPDLHSELNLSSLELGDSALYFCASSLGEGASYNEQFFGPGTRLTVL.